One sample yielded the 4 T cell receptor beta chains listed below, sequenced in a study of T-cell reconstitution after alpha-beta-depleted transplantation in children listed by TCRdb under 2016. The library was produced with PCR. Sequencing was performed on an Illumina HiSeq 2500. Molecular barcoding was employed in the preparation of TCR libraries, with unique molecular identifiers being used to normalize TCRbeta repertoire quantification. The public reads were reanalyzed by TCRdb: fastp trimming at Q25, MiXCR alignment, in-frame beta chains only. For every CDR3 protein sequence, its rows merge into one entry that carries the most common genes and DNA. Recorded for this sample are some 350,000 distinct CDR3 sequences; around a tenth of them occurred a single time. The ten largest clones add up to 2% to 3% of the sample. The material was PBMCs from the stem cell graft donor, obtained from the stem cell graft. The receptors shown here come from a human donor who donated a stem cell graft to a child with acute lymphoblastic leukemia.

This clonotype came up many times. The chain is built from TRBV5-1 and TRBJ1-5, with TRBD1 matching over 7 bases. Per the germline V gene, CDR1 is SGHRS and CDR2 is YFSETQ. V gave up 4 bases and J gave up 0 bases; unmatched junction bases: 4. The CDR3 totals 15 residues. The CDR3 here is CASSQGGDSNQPQHF. CDR3 in DNA: TGCGCCAGCAGCCAGGGGGGCGATAGCAATCAGCCCCAGCATTTT.

This clonotype has just a few counts. V and J are TRBV20-1 and TRBJ2-7; TRBD2 matches at 11 bases. The CDR3 extends over 15 amino acids. V was pared by 0 bases and J by 2 bases, with 3 bases of the junction left unmatched. The germline gives CDR1 DFQATT, CDR2 SNEGSKA (reference sequence). CDR3 residues: CSARDGTSGTYEQYF. The CDR3, as DNA: TGCAGTGCTAGAGACGGGACTAGCGGCACCTACGAGCAGTACTTC.

Worth noting for this clonotype: This may stem from a read error, because a much larger clone lies one nucleotide away. This sequence joins TRBV4-2 and TRBJ2-6; the D gene could be TRBD1 or TRBD2 (5 bases each). This CDR3 region has 16 residues. In germline, CDR1 is LGHNA, CDR2 YNFKEQ. The CDR3 is CASSQDGLSGANGLTF. The DNA of the CDR3 is TGTGCCAGCAGCCAAGATGGACTCTCTGGGGCCAACGGCCTGACTTTC.

The rearrangement joins TRBV4-1 to TRBJ2-5; possibly TRBD2 for D (5 bases). Germline V CDR1 and CDR2: MGHRA, YSYEKL. The CDR3 sequence is 15 residues long. V was shortened by 1 base and J by 5 bases, with 14 bases between the two germline ends. As DNA, the CDR3 is TGCGCCAGCAGCCAAGGTGTCCCGCCGGGGGAGACCCAGTACTTC. As protein: CASSQGVPPGETQYF.